Detailed here is one TCR beta chain. Antigen unknown. This record comes from a study of CD8+ T cells in alopecia areata. Study in general: Patients took tofacitinib for 6 to 18 months, followed by 6 drug-free months. Disease severity was quantified as SALT score of affected scalp area. Overall study results and limits: Scalp lesions, especially in alopecia totalis/universalis, had higher clonality than normal scalp.

Extraction of RNA preceded its reverse transcription into cDNA, which served as the sequencing template. TCRdb keeps only in-frame clones here, not all; method: immunoSEQ multiplex PCR. The table shows 150,000 to 200,000 clones, with 60% occurring only once. The J segment lost 4 bases and the V segment lost 4 bases, leaving 8 bases of the junction unmatched. CDR1 is SGDLS and CDR2 is YYNGEE in the germline V gene. The CDR3 runs to 15 residues. Treatment of the sample: oral pan-JAK inhibitor, 5-10 mg twice daily. Obtained from alopecia areata patients were lesional scalp punch biopsies along with peripheral blood.

J is TRBJ1-5 and V is TRBV9; 7 bases agree with TRBD1. Sequenced material: CD4+ T cells sorted from blood, taken at week 24, from a patient treated with tofacitinib. This receptor was identified in a human donor with alopecia areata. CDR3 in amino acids: CASSPRDSLNQPQHF. The CDR3 nucleotides are TGTGCCAGCAGCCCCCGGGACAGTCTAAATCAGCCCCAGCATTTT. Looking up the rest from reference TRBV9 and TRBJ1-5 gives the full variable domain: DSGVTQTPKHLITATGQRVTLRCSPRSGDLSVYWYQQSLDQGLQFLIQYYNGEERAKGNILERFSAQQFPDLHSELNLSSLELGDSALYFCASSPRDSLNQPQHFGDGTRLSIL.